This T cell receptor (beta chain) was sequenced for a study of T cell responses to AZD1222 COVID-19 vaccine. Overall study findings and caveats: Without day 14 samples, only post-peak T cell repertoires were studied. Among spike-specific TCRs, nearly half reportedly target unmutated variant regions. Baseline testing showed seropositivity in only five to seven AZD1222 recipients. Spike regions recognized by vaccine-associated CD4 TCRs spanned the protein, led by 160-218 and 743-854.

CDR3 length equals 15 residues. Per the germline V gene, CDR1 is MDHEN and CDR2 is SYDVKM. Germline trimming cut 5 bases from V and 5 bases from J; bases unmatched to any gene: 4. Here immunoSEQ multiplex PCR was the method, and the copy in TCRdb shows in-frame clones only, minus some. The repertoire consists of 55,000 to 60,000 clones, with 85% occurring once and the leading ten covering approximately 20%. This clone was seen once. Its specificity is unknown. The sequences come from peripheral blood, collected on day 0 of MenACWY control vaccination. The chain uses TRBV28 and TRBJ2-1; 12 positions agree with TRBD2. This TCR derives from an adult in good health. The DNA for the CDR3 is TGTGCCAGCAGTGGACTAGCGGGGTTAGACAATGAGCAGTTCTTC. Its protein is CASSGLAGLDNEQFF.